This TCR beta chain was sequenced during a study of T cell responses to AZD1222 COVID-19 vaccine. Assay: immunoSEQ multiplex PCR; the TCRdb copy retains only in-frame clones and omits some. The table lists roughly 160,000 clones, roughly 88% of them singletons. The length of the CDR3 is 12 residues. Trimming cost V 10 bases and J 1 base, with 10 bases left between them. Germline CDR1 LNHDA, CDR2 SQIVND (reference sequence). The source is an adult who received the AZD1222 COVID-19 vaccine. The chain uses TRBV19 and TRBJ1-1; possible D gene TRBD1, 5 bases. The source was peripheral blood, collected 28 days after the second AZD1222 dose. CDR3 DNA sequence: TGTGCCACCCTCGGGGGGAACACTGAAGCTTTCTTT. Translation gives CATLGGNTEAFF. Full variable domain (missing parts from reference TRBV19 and TRBJ1-1): DGGITQSPKYLFRKEGQNVTLSCEQNLNHDAMYWYRQDPGQGLRLIYYSQIVNDFQKGDIAEGYSVSREKKESFPLTVTSAQKNPTAFYLCATLGGNTEAFFGQGTRLTVV.